The rows below give T cell receptor beta chains drawn from one sample of a study of Graves' ophthalmopathy and Graves' hyperthyroidism. One entry per CDR3 protein, called by TCRdb with MiXCR from the multiplex PCR reads. The sample includes roughly 350,000 distinct CDR3 sequences, about a sixth of them seen just once. The specimen sequenced was peripheral blood. The receptors originated from an adult woman with stable Graves' hyperthyroidism. The CDR3 runs from the conserved cysteine through the conserved F or W. D genes are given only for firm matches. A row's size may be missing; if present it is once, few, many or a size class.

TRBV19	many	TRBJ2-5	NA	CASSGGGIPETQYF	TGTGCCAGTAGCGGCGGCGGCATCCCGGAGACCCAGTACTTC
TRBV11-1	many	TRBJ2-5	NA	CASSLGSGGAPQETQYF	TGTGCCAGCAGCTTAGGCAGTGGGGGGGCCCCACAAGAGACCCAGTACTTC
TRBV12-3/TRBV12-4	many	TRBJ2-7	NA	CASCGGSYEQYF	TGTGCCAGCTGTGGGGGCAGCTACGAGCAGTACTTC
TRBV7-2	many	TRBJ2-5	NA	CASSVGGRETQYF	TGTGCCAGCAGCGTCGGGGGACGTGAGACCCAGTACTTC
TRBV15	many	TRBJ2-7	NA	CATSSTTPPYFYEQYF	TGTGCCACCAGCTCTACGACTCCACCCTATTTCTACGAGCAGTACTTC
TRBV4-2	many	TRBJ2-5	NA	CASSGVSGEETQYF	TGTGCCAGCAGCGGGGTGTCGGGTGAAGAGACCCAGTACTTC
TRBV11-2	NA	TRBJ1-1	NA	CASSFSVGTEAFF	TGTGCCAGCAGTTTCTCGGTCGGCACTGAAGCTTTCTTT
TRBV12-3/TRBV12-4	many	TRBJ1-5	NA	CASSFGHGDGQPQHF	TGTGCCAGCAGTTTTGGACATGGCGATGGTCAGCCCCAGCATTTT
TRBV7-8	NA	TRBJ1-1	NA	CASSSLSPMNTEAFF	TGTGCCAGCAGCTCCTTATCGCCGATGAACACTGAAGCTTTCTTT
TRBV4-1	many	TRBJ2-5	NA	CASSPIIGPQETQYF	TGCGCCAGCAGCCCGATCATTGGGCCTCAAGAGACCCAGTACTTC
TRBV18	NA	TRBJ2-5	NA	CASSPIGFGRSQETQYF	TGTGCCAGCTCACCAATCGGGTTTGGCCGGTCCCAAGAGACCCAGTACTTC
TRBV19	many	TRBJ1-5	NA	CASSPGRLSNQPQHF	TGTGCCAGTAGTCCGGGACGCCTTAGCAATCAGCCCCAGCATTTT
TRBV19	many	TRBJ2-5	NA	CASSIRGGEETQYF	TGTGCCAGTAGTATCAGAGGAGGGGAAGAGACCCAGTACTTC
TRBV12-3/TRBV12-4	NA	TRBJ1-1	TRBD1	CASSLLTGDHTEAFF	TGTGCCAGCAGTCTACTGACAGGGGACCACACTGAAGCTTTCTTT
TRBV2	many	TRBJ2-7	NA	CASSSTDAYEQYF	TGTGCCAGCAGCTCGACAGACGCCTACGAGCAGTACTTC
TRBV20-1	many	TRBJ2-5	NA	CSGSQTTLETQYF	TGCAGTGGGTCGCAGACAACTTTGGAGACCCAGTACTTC
TRBV7-2	many	TRBJ1-1	NA	CASSLYMNTEAFF	TGTGCCAGCAGCCTATATATGAACACTGAAGCTTTCTTT
TRBV9	few	TRBJ2-7	TRBD2	CASSVADRRTSGYSYEQYF	TGTGCCAGCAGCGTAGCGGACAGGCGGACTAGCGGGTACTCGTACGAGCAGTACTTC
TRBV2	many	TRBJ1-2	NA	CASTTNYGYTF	TGTGCCAGCACTACTAACTATGGCTACACCTTC
TRBV20-1	few	TRBJ2-2	TRBD2	CSVGLALGGTGELFF	TGCAGTGTCGGACTAGCGCTTGGGGGCACCGGGGAGCTGTTTTTT